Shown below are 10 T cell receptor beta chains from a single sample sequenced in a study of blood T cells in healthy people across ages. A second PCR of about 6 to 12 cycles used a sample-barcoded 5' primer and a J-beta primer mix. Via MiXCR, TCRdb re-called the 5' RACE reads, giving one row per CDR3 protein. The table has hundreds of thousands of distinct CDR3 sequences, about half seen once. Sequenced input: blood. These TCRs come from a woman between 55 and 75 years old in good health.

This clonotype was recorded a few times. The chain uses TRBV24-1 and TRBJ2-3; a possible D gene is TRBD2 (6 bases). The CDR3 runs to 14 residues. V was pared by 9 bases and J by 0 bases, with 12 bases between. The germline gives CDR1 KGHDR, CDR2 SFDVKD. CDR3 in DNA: TGTGCCACCCGAACCAGCGGGAGCACAGATACGCAGTATTTT. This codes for CATRTSGSTDTQYF.

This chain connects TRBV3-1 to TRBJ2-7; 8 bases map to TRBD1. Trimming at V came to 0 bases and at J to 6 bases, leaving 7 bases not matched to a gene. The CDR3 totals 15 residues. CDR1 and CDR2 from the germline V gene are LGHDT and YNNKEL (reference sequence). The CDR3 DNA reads TGTGCCAGCAGCCAAGAACCCGGGACAGGTCTCGAGCAGTACTTC. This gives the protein CASSQEPGTGLEQYF.

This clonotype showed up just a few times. The CDR3 protein is CSVVRTGANYGYTF. The CDR3 DNA is TGCAGCGTTGTCCGGACAGGAGCTAACTATGGCTACACCTTC. The chain couples TRBV29-1 to TRBJ1-2; 7 nucleotides align to TRBD1. Germline V gives CDR1 SQVTM, CDR2 ANQGSEA. V shed 4 bases and J 0 bases; nucleotides not matched to a gene: 5. The CDR3 consists of 14 residues.

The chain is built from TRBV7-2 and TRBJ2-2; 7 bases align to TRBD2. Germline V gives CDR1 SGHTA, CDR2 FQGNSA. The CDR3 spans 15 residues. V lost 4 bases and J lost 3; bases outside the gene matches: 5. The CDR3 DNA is TGTGCCAGCAGCTCAACCGGGGGGTACACCGGGGAGCTGTTTTTT. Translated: CASSSTGGYTGELFF.

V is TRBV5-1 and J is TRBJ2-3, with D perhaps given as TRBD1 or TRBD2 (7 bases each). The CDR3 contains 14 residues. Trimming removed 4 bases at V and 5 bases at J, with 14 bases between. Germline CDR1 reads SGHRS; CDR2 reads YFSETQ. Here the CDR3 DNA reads TGCGCCAGCAGCAGCGGGACAGCAGGAGATACGCAGTATTTT. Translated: CASSSGTAGDTQYF.

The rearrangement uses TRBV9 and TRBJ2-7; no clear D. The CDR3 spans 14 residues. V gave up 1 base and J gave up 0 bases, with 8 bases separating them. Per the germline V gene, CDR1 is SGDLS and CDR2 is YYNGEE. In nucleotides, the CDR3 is TGTGCCAGCAGCGTACGACCATTCTCCTACGAGCAGTACTTC. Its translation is CASSVRPFSYEQYF.

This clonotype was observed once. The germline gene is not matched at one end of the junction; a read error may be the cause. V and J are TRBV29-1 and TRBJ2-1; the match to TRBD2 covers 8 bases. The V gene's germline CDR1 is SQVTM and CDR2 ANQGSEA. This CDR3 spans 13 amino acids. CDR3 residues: CGVEKTSGNEQFF. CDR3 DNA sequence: TGCGGCGTTGAAAAAACTAGCGGCAATGAGCAGTTCTTC.

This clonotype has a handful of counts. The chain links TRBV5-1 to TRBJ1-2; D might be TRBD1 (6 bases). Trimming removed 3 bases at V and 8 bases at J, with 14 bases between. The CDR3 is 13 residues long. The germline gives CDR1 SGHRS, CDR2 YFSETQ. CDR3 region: CASSSGGGSGYTF. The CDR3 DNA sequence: TGCGCCAGCAGCTCCGGAGGGGGTTCGGGCTACACCTTC. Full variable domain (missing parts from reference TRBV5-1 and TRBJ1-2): KAGVTQTPRYLIKTRGQQVTLSCSPISGHRSVSWYQQTPGQGLQFLFEYFSETQRNKGNFPGRFSGRQFSNSRSEMNVSTLELGDSALYLCASSSGGGSGYTFGSGTRLTVV.

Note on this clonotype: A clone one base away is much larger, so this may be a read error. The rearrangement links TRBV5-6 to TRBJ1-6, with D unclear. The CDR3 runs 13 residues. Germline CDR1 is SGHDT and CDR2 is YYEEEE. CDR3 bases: TGTGCCAGCAGCTTGGAGGGTATGTCACCCCCCCACTTT. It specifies CASSLEGMSPPHF.

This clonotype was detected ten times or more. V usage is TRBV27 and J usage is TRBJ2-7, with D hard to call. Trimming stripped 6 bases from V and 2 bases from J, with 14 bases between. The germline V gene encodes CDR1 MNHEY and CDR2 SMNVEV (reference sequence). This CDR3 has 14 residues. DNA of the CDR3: TGTGCCAGCAGCTTAGGGCTCAGGCCCTACGAGCAGTACTTC. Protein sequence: CASSLGLRPYEQYF.